This T cell receptor (beta chain) was recovered during a study of T-cell memory formation after mild COVID-19. Across the whole study: Clustering of TCRs was largely donor specific.

Only a few counts were recorded for this clonotype. Its antigen is not known. 5'RACE with constant-segment primers built TCRalpha and TCRbeta cDNA libraries with UMIs. TCRdb processed the 5' RACE reads anew with MiXCR; each CDR3 protein has one entry. Here the sample spans some 260,000 distinct CDR3 sequences, roughly 15% being singletons. Study observations and caveats: Detection of some responders pre-infection suggested pre-existing cross-reactive memory T cells participated. Still unconfirmed is whether the second-wave clones peaking on day 37 recognized SARS-CoV-2.

V was clipped by 3 bases and J by 6 bases, with 14 bases between them. CDR1 and CDR2 from the germline V gene are DFQATT and SNEGSKA (reference sequence). The CDR3 is 14 amino acids. The TCR was taken from a man between 18 and 35 years old who had mild COVID-19 (a few samples of this study predate the infection). Cell type and time point are not known. The V and J genes are TRBV20-1 and TRBJ2-2, with a weak D call TRBD1 (6 bases). The sequencing sample was made of PBMCs or a T cell subset sorted from them (not recorded which). In DNA, the CDR3 is TGCAGTGCTAGGGGGGCCGCAATAGCCGGGGAGCTGTTTTTT. Translating gives CSARGAAIAGELFF.